The present T cell receptor beta chain was sequenced within a study of PD-1 blockade in classical Hodgkin lymphoma. Study-wide points: Reports described newly diagnosed patients as having lower baseline TCR diversity than healthy donors. Lower baseline TCR diversity marked trial partial responders and progressors. The CD4+ diversity rise by C4D1 was clearest in complete responders.

Time point meaning: cycle 4 day 1 (C4D1), after less than 7 weeks of nivolumab. Autologous stem cell transplantation was followed by relapse in every patient, and brentuximab vedotin exposure varied. Isolation of CD4+ T cells from thawed PBMCs was performed by magnetic negative selection. Patients showed best responses of complete response, partial response or progressive disease. Profiling relied on immunoSEQ multiplex PCR, and the TCRdb table lists in-frame clones only, not all of them. The sample shows fewer than 35,000 clones, around 80% of them seen only once. The CDR3 length is 16 residues. The V end was cut by 6 bases, the J end by 7 bases, with 22 bases between. Germline CDR1 SNHLY, CDR2 FYNNEI. Concerning this clone: Its target is not known.

This chain joins TRBV2 and TRBJ1-5, with D tentatively TRBD1 (6 bases). The sample consisted of CD4+ T cells from blood, taken before the fourth cycle of nivolumab. This receptor was obtained from a human donor with classical Hodgkin lymphoma. The CDR3, as DNA: TGTGCCAGCAGGGACAGTGGGCAGGGCCGGCGGCAGCCCCAGCATTTT. This translates into CASRDSGQGRRQPQHF. Complete variable domain (other parts from reference TRBV2 and TRBJ1-5): EPEVTQTPSHQVTQMGQEVILRCVPISNHLYFYWYRQILGQKVEFLVSFYNNEISEKSEIFDDQFSVERPDGSNFTLKIRSTKLEDSAMYFCASRDSGQGRRQPQHFGDGTRLSIL.